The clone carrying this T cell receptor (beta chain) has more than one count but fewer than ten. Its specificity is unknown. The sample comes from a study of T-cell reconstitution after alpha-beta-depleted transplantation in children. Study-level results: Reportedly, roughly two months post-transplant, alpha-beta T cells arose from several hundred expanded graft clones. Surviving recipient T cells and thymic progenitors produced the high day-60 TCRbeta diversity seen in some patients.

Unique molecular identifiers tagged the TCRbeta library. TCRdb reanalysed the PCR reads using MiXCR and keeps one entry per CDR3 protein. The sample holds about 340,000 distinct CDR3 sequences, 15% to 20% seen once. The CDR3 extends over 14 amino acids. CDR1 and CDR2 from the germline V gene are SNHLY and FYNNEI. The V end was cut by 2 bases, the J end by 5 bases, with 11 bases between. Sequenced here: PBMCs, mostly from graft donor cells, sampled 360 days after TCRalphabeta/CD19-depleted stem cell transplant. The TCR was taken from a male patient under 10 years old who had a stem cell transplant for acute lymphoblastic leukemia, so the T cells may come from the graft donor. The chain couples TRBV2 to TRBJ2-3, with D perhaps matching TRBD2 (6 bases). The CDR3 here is CASSEWGVGDTQYF. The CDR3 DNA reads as TGTGCCAGCAGTGAATGGGGGGTCGGAGATACGCAGTATTTT.